A single sample gave rise to the 4 T cell receptor beta chains below, sequenced in a study of T cells in localized non-small cell lung cancer. Profiled with immunoSEQ multiplex PCR; TCRdb holds only in-frame clones, not every one. The table includes under 100,000 clones, 85% to 90% detected once. The specimen was peripheral blood, collected before any cancer treatment. These receptors were obtained from a woman aged 35-70 years with stage I squamous cell lung carcinoma.

The chain is built from TRBV6-1 and TRBJ2-5, with D uncertain. The V gene's germline CDR1 is MNHNS and CDR2 SASEGT. CDR3 length: 10 amino acids. The V gene lost 4 bases and the J gene lost 5 bases, with 2 bases spanning the gap. The CDR3 here is CASSVETQYF. CDR3 nucleotides: TGTGCCAGCAGTGTGGAGACCCAGTACTTC.

The V and J genes are TRBV19 and TRBJ1-1; 7 bases match TRBD1. CDR1 and CDR2 (germline): LNHDA, SQIVND (reference sequence). After removal of 3 bases from V and 7 bases from J, the junction contained 8 bases not matched to a gene. This CDR3 is built from 14 residues. The CDR3 coding sequence is TGTGCCAGTAGTATTACAGGGACAGTGAGTGAAGCTTTCTTT. Translated: CASSITGTVSEAFF. Drawing the rest from reference TRBV19 and TRBJ1-1, the complete variable domain is DGGITQSPKYLFRKEGQNVTLSCEQNLNHDAMYWYRQDPGQGLRLIYYSQIVNDFQKGDIAEGYSVSREKKESFPLTVTSAQKNPTAFYLCASSITGTVSEAFFGQGTRLTVV.

This rearrangement joins TRBV6-5 to TRBJ1-3, with 8 bases fitting TRBD1. After removal of 3 bases from V and 2 bases from J, the junction contained 6 bases not matched to a gene. Germline assignment: CDR1 MNHEY and CDR2 SVGAGI. This CDR3 comprises 16 residues. Written as DNA, the CDR3 is TGTGCCAGCAGTTATGGCCCGACAGGGGCTGGAAACACCATATATTTT. This gives the protein CASSYGPTGAGNTIYF.

The table lists this clone with a few counts. The rearrangement links TRBV6-5 to TRBJ1-2, with D perhaps matching TRBD1 (5 bases). CDR3 size: 15 residues. The V and J ends lost 2 bases and 7 bases respectively, with 17 bases between them. Looked up from germline, CDR1 is MNHEY and CDR2 is SVGAGI. CDR3 nucleotide sequence: TGTGCCAGCAGTTACCAGGGTGGGTCCGGGGGTGGCTACACCTTC. Translated, it gives CASSYQGGSGGGYTF.